This T cell receptor beta chain stems from a study of cytotoxic CD8 clonotypes in ibrutinib-treated CLL. Trimming left V 4 bases short and J 3 bases short, with 6 bases between. CDR3 length equals 12 residues. Germline V gene data show CDR1 as LNHDA and CDR2 as SQIVND (reference sequence). Investigators sourced around 2 micrograms of genomic DNA from cryopreserved PBMCs for TCR beta libraries. Repertoires were generated with immunoSEQ multiplex PCR, while TCRdb's copy carries only in-frame clones and drops some. The sample has about 120,000 clones, approximately 58% seen once. Worth noting for this clone: Its antigen is unknown.

Points from the study as a whole: Clonality was elevated at ibrutinib response and had returned toward baseline at progression.

The sequence was collected from a human donor with chronic lymphocytic leukemia. Here the sequenced sample was PBMCs, taken after 24 months of ibrutinib treatment. The chain combines TRBV19 with TRBJ2-5, with D possibly TRBD2 on 6 matching bases. CDR3 sequence: CASSTGEETQYF. In DNA, the CDR3 is TGTGCCAGTAGTACGGGGGAAGAGACCCAGTACTTC.